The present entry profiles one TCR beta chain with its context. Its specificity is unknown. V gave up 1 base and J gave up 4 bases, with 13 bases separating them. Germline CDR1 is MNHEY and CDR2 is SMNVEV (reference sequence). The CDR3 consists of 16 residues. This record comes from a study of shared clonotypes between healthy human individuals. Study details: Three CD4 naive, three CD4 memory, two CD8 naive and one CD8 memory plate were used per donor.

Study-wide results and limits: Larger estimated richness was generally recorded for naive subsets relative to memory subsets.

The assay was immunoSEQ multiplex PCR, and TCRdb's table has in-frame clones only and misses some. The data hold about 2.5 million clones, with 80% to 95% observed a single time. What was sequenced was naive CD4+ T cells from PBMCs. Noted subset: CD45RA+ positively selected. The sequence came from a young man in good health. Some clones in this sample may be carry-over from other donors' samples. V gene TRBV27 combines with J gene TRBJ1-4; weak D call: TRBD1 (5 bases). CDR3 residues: CASSLWGGTSNEKLFF. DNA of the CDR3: TGTGCCAGCAGTTTATGGGGGGGAACGAGTAATGAAAAACTGTTTTTT.